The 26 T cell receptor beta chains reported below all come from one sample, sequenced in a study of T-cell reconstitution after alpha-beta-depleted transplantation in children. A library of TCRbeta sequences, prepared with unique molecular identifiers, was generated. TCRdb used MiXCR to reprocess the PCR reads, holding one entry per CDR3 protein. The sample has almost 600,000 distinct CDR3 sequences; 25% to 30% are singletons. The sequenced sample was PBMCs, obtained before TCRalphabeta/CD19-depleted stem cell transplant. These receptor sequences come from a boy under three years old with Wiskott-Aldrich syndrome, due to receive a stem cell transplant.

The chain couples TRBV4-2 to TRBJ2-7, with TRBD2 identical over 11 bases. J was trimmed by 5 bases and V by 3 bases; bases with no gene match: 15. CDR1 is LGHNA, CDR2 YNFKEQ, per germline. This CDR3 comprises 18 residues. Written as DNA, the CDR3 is TGTGCCAGCAGCCATAGCGGACCCATAGCGGGAGGGAGTCACGAGCAGTACTTC. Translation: CASSHSGPIAGGSHEQYF.

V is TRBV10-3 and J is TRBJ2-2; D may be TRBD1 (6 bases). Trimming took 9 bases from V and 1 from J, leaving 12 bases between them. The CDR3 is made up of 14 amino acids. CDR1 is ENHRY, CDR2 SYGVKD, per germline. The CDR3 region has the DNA TGTGCCATGTCCGGGACATGGAACACCGGGGAGCTGTTTTTT. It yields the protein CAMSGTWNTGELFF.

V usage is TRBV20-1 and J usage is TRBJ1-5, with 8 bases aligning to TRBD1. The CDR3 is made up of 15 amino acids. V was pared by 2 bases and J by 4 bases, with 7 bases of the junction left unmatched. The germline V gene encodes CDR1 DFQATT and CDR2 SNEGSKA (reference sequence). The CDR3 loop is CSARIPGTGNQPQHF. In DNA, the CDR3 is TGCAGTGCTAGAATACCCGGGACAGGTAATCAGCCCCAGCATTTT.

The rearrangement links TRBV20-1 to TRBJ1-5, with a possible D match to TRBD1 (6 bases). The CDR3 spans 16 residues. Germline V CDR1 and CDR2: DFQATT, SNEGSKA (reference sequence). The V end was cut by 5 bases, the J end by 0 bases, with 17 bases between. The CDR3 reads CSAFGRGHHSNQPQHF. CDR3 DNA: TGCAGTGCTTTCGGCAGGGGACACCATAGCAATCAGCCCCAGCATTTT.

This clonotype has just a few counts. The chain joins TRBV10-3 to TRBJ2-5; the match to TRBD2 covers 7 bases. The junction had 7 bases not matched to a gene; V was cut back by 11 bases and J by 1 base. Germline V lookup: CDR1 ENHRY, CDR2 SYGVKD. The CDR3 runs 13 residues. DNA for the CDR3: TGTGCCTCCGGGGCGGGAGCCCAAGAGACCCAGTACTTC. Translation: CASGAGAQETQYF.

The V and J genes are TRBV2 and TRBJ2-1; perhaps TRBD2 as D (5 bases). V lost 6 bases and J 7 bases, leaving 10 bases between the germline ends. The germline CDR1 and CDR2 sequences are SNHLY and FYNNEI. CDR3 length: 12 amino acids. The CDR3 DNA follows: TGTGCCAGCAGGGAGAGGGATAATGAGCAGTTCTTC. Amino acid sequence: CASRERDNEQFF.

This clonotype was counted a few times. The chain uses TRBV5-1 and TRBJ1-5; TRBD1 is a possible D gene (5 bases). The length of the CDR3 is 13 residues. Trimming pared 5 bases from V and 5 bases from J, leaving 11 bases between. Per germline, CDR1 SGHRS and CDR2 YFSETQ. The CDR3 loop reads CASRIDRDQPQHF. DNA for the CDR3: TGCGCCAGCAGGATCGACAGAGATCAGCCCCAGCATTTT. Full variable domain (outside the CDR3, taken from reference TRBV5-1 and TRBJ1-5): KAGVTQTPRYLIKTRGQQVTLSCSPISGHRSVSWYQQTPGQGLQFLFEYFSETQRNKGNFPGRFSGRQFSNSRSEMNVSTLELGDSALYLCASRIDRDQPQHFGDGTRLSIL.

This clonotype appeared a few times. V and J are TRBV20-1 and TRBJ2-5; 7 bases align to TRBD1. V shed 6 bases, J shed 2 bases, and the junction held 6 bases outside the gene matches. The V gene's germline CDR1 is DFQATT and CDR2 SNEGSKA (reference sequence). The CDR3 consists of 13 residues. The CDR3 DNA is TGCAGTGCGTCGGGACAGAGACAAGAGACCCAGTACTTC. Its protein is CSASGQRQETQYF.

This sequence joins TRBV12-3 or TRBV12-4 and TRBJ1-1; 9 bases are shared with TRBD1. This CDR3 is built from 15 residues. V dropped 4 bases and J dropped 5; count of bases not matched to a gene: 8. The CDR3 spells CASSSNTGGLTEAFF. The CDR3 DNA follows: TGTGCCAGCAGTTCCAATACAGGGGGCTTGACTGAAGCTTTCTTT.

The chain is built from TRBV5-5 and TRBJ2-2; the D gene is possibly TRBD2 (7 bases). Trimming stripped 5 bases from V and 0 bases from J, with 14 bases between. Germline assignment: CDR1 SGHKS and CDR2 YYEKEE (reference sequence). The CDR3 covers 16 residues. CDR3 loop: CASSYEGGTNTGELFF. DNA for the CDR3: TGTGCCAGCAGTTACGAGGGGGGGACGAACACCGGGGAGCTGTTTTTT.

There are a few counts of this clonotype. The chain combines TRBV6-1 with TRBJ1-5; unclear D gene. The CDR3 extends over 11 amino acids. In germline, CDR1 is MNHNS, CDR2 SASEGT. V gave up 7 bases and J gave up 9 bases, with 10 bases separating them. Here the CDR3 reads CASTTYGPQHF. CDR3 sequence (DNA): TGTGCCAGCACCACCTATGGGCCCCAGCATTTT.

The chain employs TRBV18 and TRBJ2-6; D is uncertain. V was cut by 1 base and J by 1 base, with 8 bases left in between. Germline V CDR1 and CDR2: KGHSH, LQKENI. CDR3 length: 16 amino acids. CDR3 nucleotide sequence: TGTGCCAGCTCACCACTAGGCGATTCTGGGGCCAACGTCCTGACTTTC. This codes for CASSPLGDSGANVLTF.

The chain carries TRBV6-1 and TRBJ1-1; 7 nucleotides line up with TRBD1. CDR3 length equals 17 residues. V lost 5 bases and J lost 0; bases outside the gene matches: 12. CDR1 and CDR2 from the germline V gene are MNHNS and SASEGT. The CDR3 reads CASSKRQGRIMNTEAFF. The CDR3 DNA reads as TGTGCCAGCAGTAAGCGACAGGGCAGGATCATGAACACTGAAGCTTTCTTT.

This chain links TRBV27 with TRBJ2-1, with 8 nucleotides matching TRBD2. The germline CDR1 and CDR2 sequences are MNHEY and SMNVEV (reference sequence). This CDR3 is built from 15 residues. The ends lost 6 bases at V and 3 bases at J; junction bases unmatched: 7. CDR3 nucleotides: TGTGCCAGCAGCCCCGGGAGGGAATTCTACAATGAGCAGTTCTTC. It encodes CASSPGREFYNEQFF.

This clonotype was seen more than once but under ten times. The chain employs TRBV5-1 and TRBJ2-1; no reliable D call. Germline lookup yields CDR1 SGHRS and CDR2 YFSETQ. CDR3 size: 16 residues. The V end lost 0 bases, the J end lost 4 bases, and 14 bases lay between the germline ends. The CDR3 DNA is TGCGCCAGCAGCTTGGATGGCTATCTTTTATACAATGAGCAGTTCTTC. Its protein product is CASSLDGYLLYNEQFF.

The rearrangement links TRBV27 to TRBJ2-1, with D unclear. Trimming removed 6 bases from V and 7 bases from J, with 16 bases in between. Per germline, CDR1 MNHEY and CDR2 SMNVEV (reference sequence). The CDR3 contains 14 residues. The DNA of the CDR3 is TGTGCCAGCAGGACAAGGGTATCGTTGAATGAGCAGTTCTTC. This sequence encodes CASRTRVSLNEQFF.

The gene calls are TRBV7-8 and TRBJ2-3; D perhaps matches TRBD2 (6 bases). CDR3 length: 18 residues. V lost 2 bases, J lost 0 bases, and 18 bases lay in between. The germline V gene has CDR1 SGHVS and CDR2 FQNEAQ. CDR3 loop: CASSLLVVISGSTDTQYF. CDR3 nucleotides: TGTGCCAGCAGCTTATTAGTTGTAATTAGCGGAAGCACAGATACGCAGTATTTT.

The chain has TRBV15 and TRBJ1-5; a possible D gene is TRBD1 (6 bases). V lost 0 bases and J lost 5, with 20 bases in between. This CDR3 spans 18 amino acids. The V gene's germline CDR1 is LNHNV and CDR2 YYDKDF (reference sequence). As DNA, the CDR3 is TGTGCCACCAGCAGAGATCACGTCGGGGGCACATCCCATCAGCCCCAGCATTTT. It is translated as CATSRDHVGGTSHQPQHF.

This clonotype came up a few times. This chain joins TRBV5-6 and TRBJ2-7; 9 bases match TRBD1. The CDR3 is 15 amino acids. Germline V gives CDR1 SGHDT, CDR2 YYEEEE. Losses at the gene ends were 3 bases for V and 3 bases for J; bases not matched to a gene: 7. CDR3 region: CASSWGRQGVYEQYF. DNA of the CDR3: TGTGCCAGCAGCTGGGGCCGACAGGGGGTCTACGAGCAGTACTTC.

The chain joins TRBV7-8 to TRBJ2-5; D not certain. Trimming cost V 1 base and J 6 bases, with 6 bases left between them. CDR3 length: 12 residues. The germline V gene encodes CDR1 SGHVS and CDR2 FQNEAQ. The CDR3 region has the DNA TGTGCCAGCAGCTTAGTGGAACAGACCCAGTACTTC. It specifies CASSLVEQTQYF. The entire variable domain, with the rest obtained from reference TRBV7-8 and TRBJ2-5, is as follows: GAGVSQSPRYKVAKRGQDVALRCDPISGHVSLFWYQQALGQGPEFLTYFQNEAQLDKSGLPSDRFFAERPEGSVSTLKIQRTQQEDSAVYLCASSLVEQTQYFGPGTRLLVL.

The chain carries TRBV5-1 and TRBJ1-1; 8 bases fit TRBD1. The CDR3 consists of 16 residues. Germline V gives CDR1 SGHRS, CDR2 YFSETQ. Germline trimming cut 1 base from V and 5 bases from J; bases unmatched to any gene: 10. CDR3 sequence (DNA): TGCGCCAGCAGCTTGTTACCGGTCAGGGGGCAGACTGAAGCTTTCTTT. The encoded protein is CASSLLPVRGQTEAFF.

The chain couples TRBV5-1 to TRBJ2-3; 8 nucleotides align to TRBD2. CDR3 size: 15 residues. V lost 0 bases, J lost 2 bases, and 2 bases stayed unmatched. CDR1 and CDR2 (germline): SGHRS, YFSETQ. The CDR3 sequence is CASSLGGLDTDTQYF. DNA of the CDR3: TGCGCCAGCAGCTTGGGGGGACTAGACACAGATACGCAGTATTTT. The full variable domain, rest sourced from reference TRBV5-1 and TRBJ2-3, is KAGVTQTPRYLIKTRGQQVTLSCSPISGHRSVSWYQQTPGQGLQFLFEYFSETQRNKGNFPGRFSGRQFSNSRSEMNVSTLELGDSALYLCASSLGGLDTDTQYFGPGTRLTVL.

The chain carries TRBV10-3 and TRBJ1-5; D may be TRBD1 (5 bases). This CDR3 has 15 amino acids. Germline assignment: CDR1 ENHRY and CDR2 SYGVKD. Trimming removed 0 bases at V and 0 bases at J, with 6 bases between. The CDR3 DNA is TGTGCCATCAGTGAGTCGGGGGATAGCAATCAGCCCCAGCATTTT. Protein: CAISESGDSNQPQHF.

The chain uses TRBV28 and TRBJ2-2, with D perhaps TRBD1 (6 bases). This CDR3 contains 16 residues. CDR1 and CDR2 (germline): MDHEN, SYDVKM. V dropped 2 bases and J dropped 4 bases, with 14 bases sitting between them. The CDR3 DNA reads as TGTGCCAGCAGTTTACGAAGACAGGTCCTCACCGGGGAGCTGTTTTTT. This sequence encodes CASSLRRQVLTGELFF.

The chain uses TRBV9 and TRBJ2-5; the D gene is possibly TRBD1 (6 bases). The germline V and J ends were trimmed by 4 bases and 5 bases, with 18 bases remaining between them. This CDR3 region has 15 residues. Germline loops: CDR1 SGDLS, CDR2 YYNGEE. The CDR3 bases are TGTGCCAGCAGCCCCAGACTAACAGGGCTGGAGACCCAGTACTTC. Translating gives CASSPRLTGLETQYF.

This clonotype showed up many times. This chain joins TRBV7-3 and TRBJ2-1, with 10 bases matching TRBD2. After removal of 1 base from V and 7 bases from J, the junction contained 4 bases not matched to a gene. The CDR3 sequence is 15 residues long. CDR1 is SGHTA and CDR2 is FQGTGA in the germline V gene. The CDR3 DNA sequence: TGTGCCAGCAGCTTAAGACTAGCGGGTCGAAATGAGCAGTTCTTC. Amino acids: CASSLRLAGRNEQFF.